This T cell receptor beta chain was sequenced during a study of response to subunit inactivated influenza vaccine. This clonotype was detected ten times or more. TCRdb called the RT-PCR reads again in MiXCR, with one record for every CDR3 protein. The profile covers around 760,000 distinct CDR3 sequences, with about 14% appearing a single time and approximately 6.5% taken by the ten largest. The J segment lost 5 bases and the V segment lost 5 bases, leaving 13 bases of the junction unmatched. The CDR3 contains 18 residues. Germline V lookup: CDR1 SQVTM, CDR2 ANQGSEA. This clonotype was sampled from a middle-aged man who received an inactivated influenza vaccine. The rearrangement uses TRBV29-1 and TRBJ2-2, with 14 bases fitting TRBD2. Material: PBMCs from blood, obtained 14 to 15 days before vaccination. The CDR3 DNA sequence: TGCAGCGTTTACACTCCGGGACTAGCGGGAGTGGGTACCGGGGAGCTGTTTTTT. This gives the protein CSVYTPGLAGVGTGELFF.